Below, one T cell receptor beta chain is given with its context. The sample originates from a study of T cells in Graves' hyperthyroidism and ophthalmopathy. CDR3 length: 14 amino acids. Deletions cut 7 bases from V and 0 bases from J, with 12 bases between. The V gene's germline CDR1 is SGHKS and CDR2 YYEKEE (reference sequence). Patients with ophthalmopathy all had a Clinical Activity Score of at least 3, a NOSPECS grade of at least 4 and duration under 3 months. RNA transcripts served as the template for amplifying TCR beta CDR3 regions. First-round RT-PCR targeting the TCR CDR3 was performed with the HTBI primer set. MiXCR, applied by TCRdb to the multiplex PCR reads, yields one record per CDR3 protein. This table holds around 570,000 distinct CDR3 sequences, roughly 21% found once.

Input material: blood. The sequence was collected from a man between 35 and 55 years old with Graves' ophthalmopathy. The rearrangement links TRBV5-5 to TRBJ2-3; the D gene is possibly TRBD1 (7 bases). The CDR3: CASRETGSTDTQYF. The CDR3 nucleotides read TGTGCCAGCCGGGAGACAGGGAGCACAGATACGCAGTATTTT.